This T cell receptor (beta chain) was sequenced in a study of molecular identifiers for immune sequencing clone quantification. Using its own MiXCR run on the PCR reads, TCRdb lists one record per CDR3 protein. The sample comprises 60,000 to 70,000 distinct CDR3 sequences, around 18% of which are singletons, and around 1.4% rests with the top ten. The CDR3 covers 21 residues. Notes on this clonotype: Given a much more abundant clone one base away, this may be a read error.

The genes are TRBV23-1 and TRBJ2-6; D may be TRBD2 (6 bases). TRBV23-1 is identified as an open reading frame with a role that is uncertain. This TCR was recovered from a human donor in good health. Some libraries in this study had Jurkat cell RNA spiked in. The sequenced sample was naive CD8+ T cells from blood, with Jurkat cell RNA spiked in. The subset denotes: FACS-sorted CD8+CD4-CCR7+CD45RA+ naive T cells. The CDR3 bases are TGCGCCAGCAGTCAATGGGAGGACGAAACGGGAGATCTGGTTGGGGCCAACGCCCTGACTTTC. Its protein is CASSQWEDETGDLVGANALTF.